This T cell receptor (beta chain) stems from a study of blood T cell repertoires in COVID-19. For the study at large: T cells, B-cell-depleted T cells, or PBMCs provided the cDNA or gDNA that served as material.

This table comes from immunoSEQ multiplex PCR, and its TCRdb copy is limited to in-frame clones, with some not included. The profile shows fewer than 250,000 clones, over 80% of them singletons. There are 16 residues in the CDR3. Sequenced sample: PBMCs or T cells enriched from blood (not recorded which). This rearrangement joins TRBV21-1 to TRBJ1-1; the D segment call TRBD1 is taken from the table without a DNA check. TRBV21-1 has pseudogene status. The receptor was isolated from a woman in her 30s who had been exposed to COVID-19. For the CDR3, the DNA is TGTGCCAGCAGCACCCCCGGGACATACATGAACACTGAAGCTTTCTTT. It translates to CASSTPGTYMNTEAFF.